The source of this T cell receptor beta chain is a study of blood T cell repertoires in COVID-19. Germline assignment: CDR1 SGHRS and CDR2 YFSETQ. With V trimmed by 0 bases and J by 0 bases, 4 bases remained unmatched. CDR3 length: 16 residues. As processed by the authors: Nucleated cell number was recorded as an estimate derived from reference gene primer amplification. Some clones are missing from TCRdb's copy, which holds only in-frame ones; the method was immunoSEQ multiplex PCR. From that table come the V and J calls and clone size; the DNA was used to work out D and trimming. The top ten hold 16% of the sample, which has some 65,000 clones, roughly 86% seen once.

The gene calls are TRBV5-1 and TRBJ2-5, with TRBD2 matching 8 bases. Sequences were obtained from peripheral blood. The clonotype was recovered from a man between 40 and 49 years old with COVID-19, enrolled during active disease. The CDR3 loop reads CASSLAARGDQETQYF. The DNA of the CDR3 is TGCGCCAGCAGCTTGGCCGCGCGGGGGGACCAAGAGACCCAGTACTTC.